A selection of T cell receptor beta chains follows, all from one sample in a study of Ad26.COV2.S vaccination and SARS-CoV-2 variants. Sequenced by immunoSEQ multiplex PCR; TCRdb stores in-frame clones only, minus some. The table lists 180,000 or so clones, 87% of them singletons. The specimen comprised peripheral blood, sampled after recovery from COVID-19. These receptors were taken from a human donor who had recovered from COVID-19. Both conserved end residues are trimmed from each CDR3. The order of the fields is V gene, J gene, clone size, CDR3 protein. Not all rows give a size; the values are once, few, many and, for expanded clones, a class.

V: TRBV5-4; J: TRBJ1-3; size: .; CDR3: ASSLAGRSSSGNTIY
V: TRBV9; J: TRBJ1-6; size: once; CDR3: ASSVGQNNSPLH
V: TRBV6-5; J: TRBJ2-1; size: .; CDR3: ASSRRLPYNEQF
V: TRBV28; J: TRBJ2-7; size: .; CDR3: ASSWGGTGLSYEQY
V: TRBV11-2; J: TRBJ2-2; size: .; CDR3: ASSLIQTNTGELF
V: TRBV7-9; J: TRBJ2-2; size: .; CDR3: ASSSPRPNHTGELF
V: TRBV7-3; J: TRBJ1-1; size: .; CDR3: ASSAGQARTEAF
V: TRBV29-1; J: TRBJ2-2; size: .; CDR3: SSIQGSSGELF
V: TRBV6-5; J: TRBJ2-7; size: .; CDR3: ASSRDRGPEQY
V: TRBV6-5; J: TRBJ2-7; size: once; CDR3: ASVGQGNYEQY
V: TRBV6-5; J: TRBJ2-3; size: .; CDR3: ASRGGADTQY
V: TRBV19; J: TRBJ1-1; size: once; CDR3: ASSISAGGVNTEAF
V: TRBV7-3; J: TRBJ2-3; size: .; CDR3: ASSPTRAGPADTQY
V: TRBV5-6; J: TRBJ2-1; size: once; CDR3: ASSSRANYNEQF
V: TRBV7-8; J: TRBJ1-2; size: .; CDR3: ASSSPAGGYGYT
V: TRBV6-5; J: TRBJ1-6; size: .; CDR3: ASNLGQYNSPLH
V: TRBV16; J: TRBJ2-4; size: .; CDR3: ASSPGTGRGRAKNIQY
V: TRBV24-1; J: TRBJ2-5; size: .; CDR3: ATSESGDRQY
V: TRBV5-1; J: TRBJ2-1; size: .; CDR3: ASSSGGSSVEQF
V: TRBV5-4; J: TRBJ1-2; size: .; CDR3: ASSLGRGQGGYT
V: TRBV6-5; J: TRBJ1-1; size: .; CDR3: ASGRVNTEAF
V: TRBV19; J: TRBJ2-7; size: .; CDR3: ASSIGGRPTLEQY
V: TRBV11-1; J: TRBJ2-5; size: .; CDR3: ASSLGLGDRQY
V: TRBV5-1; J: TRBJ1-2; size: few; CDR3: ASSYRHFDGYT
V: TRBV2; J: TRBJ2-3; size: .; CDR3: ASQGDGTDTQY
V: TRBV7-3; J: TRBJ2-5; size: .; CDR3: ASSPRAPNTGPPYETQY
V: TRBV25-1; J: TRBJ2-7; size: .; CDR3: ASSEMGRPHLDEQY
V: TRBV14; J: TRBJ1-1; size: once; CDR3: ASSQDWGNTEAF
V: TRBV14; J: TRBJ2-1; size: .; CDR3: ASKQNSGDNEQF
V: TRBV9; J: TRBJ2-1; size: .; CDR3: ASSGTSYNEQF
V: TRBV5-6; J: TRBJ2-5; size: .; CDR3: ASSPGTGHQETQY
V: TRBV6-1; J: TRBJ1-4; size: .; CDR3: ASSERAGTNEKLF
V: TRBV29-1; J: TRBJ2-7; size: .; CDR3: SVEDLGTGAYEQY
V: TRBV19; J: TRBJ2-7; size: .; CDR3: ASSLDRDGSYEQY
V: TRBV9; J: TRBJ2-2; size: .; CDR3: ASSVGRGATGELF